What follows are 32 T cell receptor beta chains derived from one specimen sequenced in a study of T cell responses to AZD1222 COVID-19 vaccine. The protocol was immunoSEQ multiplex PCR, while the TCRdb copy is restricted to in-frame clones and leaves out a portion. The data contain around 110,000 clones, 80% to 90% of them seen just once; the ten biggest clones take up around 8.7%. The specimen was peripheral blood, collected on day 0 of AZD1222 vaccination. The receptor source for this set is an adult in good health.

Notes on this clone: The junction differs from germline at one of its ends, possibly a read error. The chain joins TRBV7-2 to TRBJ1-1; D gene unclear. The germline gives CDR1 SGHTA, CDR2 FQGNSA. CDR3 length: 14 residues. CDR3 loop: CASSLAAARLSVAF. The CDR3 coding sequence is TGTGCCAGCAGCTTAGCCGCCGCGAGGCTGTCTGTCGCCTTT.

This sequence joins TRBV2 and TRBJ1-5; 10 positions match TRBD1. Germline lookup yields CDR1 SNHLY and CDR2 FYNNEI. V was clipped by 5 bases and J by 6 bases; unmatched bases: 7. The CDR3 is 15 residues long. The CDR3, as DNA: TGTGCCAGCAGTCAGGAGACAGGGGGCTTTCAGCCCCAGCATTTT. Amino acid sequence: CASSQETGGFQPQHF.

The V and J genes are TRBV6-6 and TRBJ2-2; TRBD2 agrees at 9 bases. This CDR3 spans 18 amino acids. CDR1 and CDR2 (germline): MNHNY, SVGAGI (reference sequence). Trimming cost V 5 bases and J 6 bases; bases outside gene matches: 16. This chain's CDR3 is CASSQGTIAGDNSGELFF. For the CDR3, the DNA is TGTGCCAGCAGTCAGGGAACAATAGCGGGAGATAATTCCGGGGAGCTGTTTTTT.

This clone has a single count. V usage is TRBV11-1 and J usage is TRBJ2-6; TRBD1 matches 7 bases. The germline gives CDR1 SGHAT, CDR2 FQDESV (reference sequence). The CDR3 sequence is 13 residues long. The V and J ends lost 4 bases and 15 bases, in that order; junction bases with no gene match: 9. The CDR3 nucleotides read TGTGCCAGCAGCTCCAGGGGGTTCCGGAGCCTGACTTTC. Translated, it gives CASSSRGFRSLTF. The entire variable domain, with the rest obtained from reference TRBV11-1 and TRBJ2-6, is as follows: EAEVAQSPRYKITEKSQAVAFWCDPISGHATLYWYRQILGQGPELLVQFQDESVVDDSQLPKDRFSAERLKGVDSTLKIQPAELGDSAMYLCASSSRGFRSLTFGAGSRLTVL.

The rearrangement uses TRBV30 and TRBJ2-5, with 12 bases lining up with TRBD2. The CDR3 has 17 residues. Germline trimming cut 2 bases from V and 1 base from J; bases unmatched to any gene: 8. Germline V gives CDR1 GTSNPN, CDR2 SVGIG (reference sequence). CDR3 sequence: CAWSSRTSGAIQETQYF. The DNA of the CDR3 is TGTGCCTGGAGTTCACGGACTAGCGGGGCGATCCAAGAGACCCAGTACTTC.

The chain joins TRBV5-8 to TRBJ2-4; possible D gene TRBD1, 6 bases. The CDR3 is made up of 15 amino acids. CDR1 and CDR2 from the germline V gene are SGHTS and YDEGEE. V lost 1 base and J lost 3, with 11 bases in between. CDR3 sequence: CASSLHRDIKNIQYF. The CDR3 nucleotides are TGTGCCAGCAGCTTGCACAGGGACATCAAAAACATTCAGTACTTC.

In its sample, this clone was seen a few times. This chain joins TRBV28 and TRBJ1-5, with 7 bases lining up with TRBD1. J lost 4 bases, V lost 3 bases, and 3 bases had no gene match. Germline V gives CDR1 MDHEN, CDR2 SYDVKM. This CDR3 region has 14 residues. CDR3 coding DNA: TGTGCCAGCAGTTTCGTGACAGGGAATCAGCCCCAGCATTTT. It codes for CASSFVTGNQPQHF.

The chain combines TRBV24-1 with TRBJ2-7; 8 nucleotides align to TRBD1. The CDR3 is 15 residues long. Germline assignment: CDR1 KGHDR and CDR2 SFDVKD. V shed 11 bases, J shed 0 bases, and the junction held 11 bases outside the gene matches. CDR3 residues: CARTLPGQASYEQYF. The CDR3 region has the DNA TGTGCCAGAACACTACCGGGACAGGCCTCCTACGAGCAGTACTTC.

The table lists this clone with a count of one. V gene TRBV19 combines with J gene TRBJ2-7; a possible D gene is TRBD1 (5 bases). Germline V gene data show CDR1 as LNHDA and CDR2 as SQIVND (reference sequence). With 3 bases removed from V and 6 bases from J, the gap between germline ends came to 27 bases. The CDR3 loop spans 18 amino acids. Written as DNA, the CDR3 is TGTGCCAGTAGTATCGACGCTTCACCGGGCCCCGCAAGGGGCGAGCAGTACTTC. This sequence encodes CASSIDASPGPARGEQYF.

This clone was recorded once. This sequence joins TRBV27 and TRBJ1-4; TRBD1 agrees at 9 bases. Germline trimming cut 2 bases from V and 7 bases from J; bases unmatched to any gene: 11. The germline V gene has CDR1 MNHEY and CDR2 SMNVEV (reference sequence). This CDR3 contains 17 residues. CDR3 DNA sequence: TGTGCCAGCAGTTTAAAAGGACAGGGGAAAGGGGGTGAAAAACTGTTTTTT. It codes for CASSLKGQGKGGEKLFF.

This chain uses TRBV7-2 with TRBJ1-1, with D perhaps TRBD1 (6 bases). From germline, CDR1 is SGHTA and CDR2 FQGNSA. Trimming shortened V by 2 bases and J by 10 bases, and 23 bases separated the two germline ends. The CDR3 consists of 16 residues. The DNA for the CDR3 is TGTGCCAGCAGCTTACACGGGGGGGCGTCAAGAGCCGGAGCTTTCTTT. This sequence encodes CASSLHGGASRAGAFF.

This clone has more than one count but fewer than ten. CDR3 protein: CASRPGQPTGELFF. The DNA of the CDR3 is TGCGCCAGCCGTCCCGGACAGCCCACCGGGGAGCTGTTTTTT. The chain is built from TRBV5-1 and TRBJ2-2; the D gene is possibly TRBD1 (6 bases). There are 14 residues in the CDR3. V was shortened by 7 bases and J by 4 bases, with 14 bases between the two germline ends. Germline V gene data show CDR1 as SGHRS and CDR2 as YFSETQ.

The gene calls are TRBV3-1 (or the pseudogene TRBV3-2) and TRBJ1-2; D is possibly TRBD1 (6 bases). Germline V lookup: CDR1 LGHDT, CDR2 YNNKEL (reference sequence). Trimming removed 4 bases from V and 1 base from J, with 10 bases in between. The CDR3 has 14 amino acids. The CDR3 spells CASSLRGSNYGYTF. For the CDR3, the DNA is TGTGCCAGCAGCCTCAGGGGAAGTAACTATGGCTACACCTTC.

The chain joins TRBV11-3 to TRBJ1-1, with D hard to call. Germline V gives CDR1 SGHNT, CDR2 YENEEA. Trimming took 3 bases from V and 1 from J, leaving 3 bases between them. The CDR3 is 12 residues long. The CDR3 nucleotides read TGTGCCAGCAGCTTGAAGAACACTGAAGCTTTCTTT. This encodes CASSLKNTEAFF.

V gene TRBV29-1 combines with J gene TRBJ1-2; 7 nucleotides match TRBD1. The CDR3 is 13 residues long. Germline CDR1 is SQVTM and CDR2 is ANQGSEA. Germline trimming cut 4 bases from V and 3 bases from J; bases unmatched to any gene: 5. The CDR3 reads CSVGRQGDYGYTF. The CDR3 DNA reads TGCAGCGTTGGTAGACAGGGTGACTATGGCTACACCTTC.

This rearrangement joins TRBV5-1 to TRBJ2-7, with 11 bases aligning to TRBD1. This CDR3 is built from 16 residues. After removal of 0 bases from V and 6 bases from J, the junction contained 8 bases not matched to a gene. The germline V gene encodes CDR1 SGHRS and CDR2 YFSETQ. CDR3 region: CASSLAGTGGASEQYF. CDR3 sequence (DNA): TGCGCCAGCAGCTTGGCTGGGACAGGGGGGGCGAGCGAGCAGTACTTC.

The chain combines TRBV2 with TRBJ2-5; D is unclear. CDR1 SNHLY and CDR2 FYNNEI come from the germline V gene. The CDR3 loop spans 12 amino acids. V gave up 8 bases and J gave up 0 bases, with 7 bases separating them. CDR3 coding DNA: TGTGCCAGCGAGAAGTACCAAGAGACCCAGTACTTC. Translation: CASEKYQETQYF.

The V gene is TRBV11-2, the J gene TRBJ1-2, with a possible D match to TRBD1 (6 bases). The germline V and J ends were trimmed by 3 bases and 0 bases, with 20 bases remaining between them. The CDR3 runs to 18 residues. Germline CDR1 SGHAT, CDR2 FQNNGV. CDR3 sequence (DNA): TGTGCCAGCAGCTTCGGGGGTTGGGGGGCGCCGTCTAACTATGGCTACACCTTC. This translates into CASSFGGWGAPSNYGYTF.

The chain couples TRBV6-6 to TRBJ1-2; TRBD1 is a possible D gene (6 bases). The V and J ends lost 5 bases and 1 base respectively, with 20 bases between them. Germline V CDR1 and CDR2: MNHNY, SVGAGI (reference sequence). The CDR3 has 17 residues. The CDR3 sequence: CASSPTGQTRSNYGYTF. The CDR3 DNA reads TGTGCCAGCAGTCCGACCGGACAGACGCGCAGTAACTATGGCTACACCTTC.

The chain couples TRBV7-2 to TRBJ2-2; possibly TRBD1 for D (7 bases). Trimming stripped 4 bases from V and 7 bases from J, with 19 bases between. The CDR3 has 16 amino acids. The V gene's germline CDR1 is SGHTA and CDR2 FQGNSA. Here the CDR3 DNA reads TGTGCCAGCAGCTGGGAGGCACAGGGGCGGAACGGGGAGCTGTTTTTT. Protein sequence: CASSWEAQGRNGELFF.

This chain connects TRBV4-3 to TRBJ2-7; 7 bases are a match to TRBD1. The CDR3 consists of 14 residues. Germline CDR1 is LGHNA and CDR2 is YSLEER. Germline trimming cut 0 bases from V and 3 bases from J; bases unmatched to any gene: 2. CDR3: CASSQESGGYEQYF. The CDR3 DNA reads TGCGCCAGCAGCCAAGAGTCAGGGGGCTACGAGCAGTACTTC.

This sequence joins TRBV10-2 and TRBJ1-1; D might be TRBD1 (5 bases). Germline V gene lookup returns CDR1 WSHSY and CDR2 SAAADI. CDR3 size: 14 residues. The germline V and J ends were trimmed by 4 bases and 4 bases, with 13 bases remaining between them. The CDR3 loop is CASSGAGRGTEAFF. The DNA of the CDR3 is TGCGCCAGCAGTGGGGCAGGGAGGGGCACTGAAGCTTTCTTT.

This chain joins TRBV6-5 and TRBJ1-6; unclear D gene. CDR3 length equals 16 residues. The germline V gene has CDR1 MNHEY and CDR2 SVGAGI. V lost 0 bases to trimming and J lost 2 bases, with 8 bases between them. The CDR3 nucleotides read TGTGCCAGCAGTTACTCGAGGAGGACCTATAATTCACCCCTCCACTTT. This gives the protein CASSYSRRTYNSPLHF.

A single count supports this clone. The chain recombines TRBV6-2 or TRBV6-3 with TRBJ2-7; maybe TRBD1 (5 bases). The CDR3 length is 14 residues. V lost 1 base and J lost 3, with 10 bases in between. Germline V lookup: CDR1 MNHEY, CDR2 SVGEGT. CDR3 sequence (DNA): TGTGCCAGCAGTTACTTAGGGGTGGTCTACGAGCAGTACTTC. Its translation: CASSYLGVVYEQYF.

The chain couples TRBV29-1 to TRBJ2-3; 8 bases fit TRBD2. V shed 5 bases, J shed 2 bases, and the junction held 9 bases outside the gene matches. The CDR3 contains 15 residues. CDR1 and CDR2 from the germline V gene are SQVTM and ANQGSEA. In DNA, the CDR3 is TGCAGCGTTCTTAGCCTAGCGGGTTTCACAGATACGCAGTATTTT. Translated, it gives CSVLSLAGFTDTQYF.

This chain uses TRBV9 with TRBJ2-2; D not certain. Germline assignment: CDR1 SGDLS and CDR2 YYNGEE. This CDR3 comprises 13 residues. The V and J ends lost 3 bases and 5 bases respectively, with 8 bases between them. The CDR3 is CASSAHPTGELFF. CDR3 nucleotides: TGTGCCAGCAGCGCCCATCCAACCGGGGAGCTGTTTTTT.

The chain joins TRBV2 to TRBJ2-3, with 13 bases fitting TRBD2. J lost 3 bases, V lost 6 bases, and 6 bases had no gene match. Per germline, CDR1 SNHLY and CDR2 FYNNEI. The CDR3 is made up of 16 amino acids. The CDR3 here is CASRVTSGGATDTQYF. For the CDR3, the DNA is TGTGCCAGCAGAGTAACTAGCGGGGGGGCTACAGATACGCAGTATTTT.

V gene TRBV5-1 combines with J gene TRBJ1-1; possibly TRBD1 for D (6 bases). This CDR3 is built from 16 residues. CDR1 SGHRS and CDR2 YFSETQ come from the germline V gene. Trimming took 0 bases from V and 5 from J, leaving 17 bases between them. For the CDR3, the DNA is TGCGCCAGCAGCTTGGAAGGGTCGGGGGCAGGGACTGAAGCTTTCTTT. Its protein is CASSLEGSGAGTEAFF.

The rearrangement joins TRBV19 to TRBJ1-1, with D possibly matching TRBD1 (6 bases). The CDR3 length is 15 residues. Trimming removed 2 bases from V and 0 bases from J, with 10 bases in between. Germline V gene data show CDR1 as LNHDA and CDR2 as SQIVND (reference sequence). CDR3 DNA sequence: TGTGCCAGTAGTATACTAGGGGGGGTGAACACTGAAGCTTTCTTT. Its protein product is CASSILGGVNTEAFF.

This sequence joins TRBV7-2 and TRBJ2-7, with D hard to call. CDR1 and CDR2 from the germline V gene are SGHTA and FQGNSA. The CDR3 has 12 amino acids. Trimming took off 4 bases at V and 7 bases at J, with 11 bases between the two ends. The CDR3 DNA is TGTGCCAGCAGCTCCCTCAAGCGTGAGCAGTACTTC. Translating it yields CASSSLKREQYF. The variable domain in full, completed from reference TRBV7-2 and TRBJ2-7, reads GAGVSQSPSNKVTEKGKDVELRCDPISGHTALYWYRQSLGQGLEFLIYFQGNSAPDKSGLPSDRFSAERTGGSVSTLTIQRTQQEDSAVYLCASSSLKREQYFGPGTRLTVT.

The gene calls are TRBV28 and TRBJ1-5; the match to TRBD1 covers 10 bases. Looked up from germline, CDR1 is MDHEN and CDR2 is SYDVKM. The CDR3 covers 16 residues. V lost 5 bases, J lost 4 bases, and 8 bases stayed unmatched. CDR3 sequence (DNA): TGTGCCAGCAGTGTCAATCGACAGGGGGCAAATCAGCCCCAGCATTTT. Translating gives CASSVNRQGANQPQHF.

The V call is TRBV11-2, the J call TRBJ1-2, with D uncertain. The CDR3 covers 12 residues. Trimming removed 4 bases at V and 3 bases at J, with 6 bases between. The germline gives CDR1 SGHAT, CDR2 FQNNGV. As DNA, the CDR3 is TGTGCCAGCAGCTGGGCAGACTATGGCTACACCTTC. Translation gives CASSWADYGYTF.